The 16 T cell receptor beta chains in this list originate from one sample, sequenced in a study of T cells in Graves' hyperthyroidism and ophthalmopathy. Researchers took RNA transcripts and amplified the TCR beta CDR3 regions from them. A set of HTBI primers served as the primers for a first-round RT-PCR of the TCR CDR3. TCRdb redid the calling of the multiplex PCR reads with MiXCR, one entry per CDR3 protein. Here the sample spans fewer than 400,000 distinct CDR3 sequences, 16% being singletons. Sequenced sample: blood. These receptor sequences come from a man aged 25 to 40 with Graves' hyperthyroidism.

The chain has TRBV2 and TRBJ1-2, with TRBD1 as a possible D gene (5 bases). Germline loops: CDR1 SNHLY, CDR2 FYNNEI. There are 13 residues in the CDR3. With 6 bases removed from V and 7 bases from J, the gap between germline ends came to 15 bases. The CDR3 loop is CASSGVSRVGYTF. The CDR3 region has the DNA TGTGCCAGCAGCGGGGTGAGCAGGGTTGGCTACACCTTC.

The sample holds many counts of this clonotype. V is TRBV6-5 and J is TRBJ2-7; 7 bases are a match to TRBD1. CDR3 size: 14 residues. After removal of 0 bases from V and 2 bases from J, the junction contained 1 base not matched to a gene. The germline V gene has CDR1 MNHEY and CDR2 SVGAGI. The CDR3 DNA follows: TGTGCCAGCAGTTACTCGGGACAGCCCTACGAGCAGTACTTC. Translated, it gives CASSYSGQPYEQYF.

At least ten counts were recorded for this clonotype. This sequence joins TRBV20-1 and TRBJ1-4; a weak D match, TRBD1 (5 bases). The CDR3 has 12 residues. Trimming removed 3 bases from V and 10 bases from J, with 12 bases in between. In germline, CDR1 is DFQATT, CDR2 SNEGSKA (reference sequence). CDR3 sequence: CSASGRGGKLFF. CDR3 nucleotide sequence: TGCAGTGCTAGTGGGAGGGGCGGAAAACTGTTTTTT.

The sample holds many counts of this clonotype. The chain employs TRBV2 and TRBJ2-7, with 12 bases matching TRBD2. CDR1 and CDR2 (germline): SNHLY, FYNNEI. The ends lost 9 bases at V and 0 bases at J; junction bases unmatched: 6. The CDR3 is 15 residues long. The CDR3 sequence: CASDASGRASYEQYF. The DNA for the CDR3 is TGTGCCAGTGACGCTAGCGGGAGGGCCTCCTACGAGCAGTACTTC.

In this sample, this clonotype turned up a few times. The rearrangement links TRBV7-8 to TRBJ2-6; 8 bases are shared with TRBD1. V shed 1 base, J shed 6 bases, and the junction held 8 bases outside the gene matches. This CDR3 contains 17 residues. CDR1 is SGHVS and CDR2 is FQNEAQ in the germline V gene. The CDR3 coding sequence is TGTGCCAGCAGCTTAGTATTGGGACAGGTAGCGGCCAACGTCCTGACTTTC. The encoded protein is CASSLVLGQVAANVLTF.

This rearrangement joins TRBV7-9 to TRBJ1-4, with D possibly matching TRBD1 (6 bases). Trimming cost V 4 bases and J 6 bases, with 18 bases left between them. CDR3 length: 16 amino acids. The germline gives CDR1 SEHNR, CDR2 FQNEAQ (reference sequence). CDR3 sequence reads: CASSSHERTGYEKLFF. CDR3 nucleotide sequence: TGTGCCAGCAGCTCCCACGAAAGAACAGGGTATGAAAAACTGTTTTTT.

This clonotype was found many times. This chain connects TRBV18 to TRBJ2-7, with 8 bases lining up with TRBD1. CDR3 length: 15 amino acids. Losses at the gene ends were 3 bases for V and 2 bases for J; bases not matched to a gene: 6. CDR1 and CDR2 (germline): KGHSH, LQKENI. The CDR3 protein is CASSPRQGTTYEQYF. The DNA for the CDR3 is TGTGCCAGCTCACCCCGACAGGGGACAACCTACGAGCAGTACTTC.

This clonotype has just a few counts. V usage is TRBV28 and J usage is TRBJ2-6; D is unresolved. Germline CDR1 MDHEN, CDR2 SYDVKM. V was shortened by 3 bases and J by 4 bases, with 13 bases between the two germline ends. CDR3 length equals 16 residues. CDR3 sequence reads: CASSFFKGTGANVLTF. CDR3 DNA sequence: TGTGCCAGCAGTTTCTTTAAGGGAACCGGGGCCAACGTCCTGACTTTC.

This chain joins TRBV19 and TRBJ1-5, with 8 positions matching TRBD1. CDR3 size: 15 residues. CDR1 and CDR2 from the germline V gene are LNHDA and SQIVND (reference sequence). Germline trimming cut 3 bases from V and 4 bases from J; bases unmatched to any gene: 5. The CDR3: CASSIGQGANQPQHF. In DNA form, the CDR3 reads TGTGCCAGTAGTATCGGGCAGGGGGCGAATCAGCCCCAGCATTTT. The whole variable domain, filled in from reference TRBV19 and TRBJ1-5, reads DGGITQSPKYLFRKEGQNVTLSCEQNLNHDAMYWYRQDPGQGLRLIYYSQIVNDFQKGDIAEGYSVSREKKESFPLTVTSAQKNPTAFYLCASSIGQGANQPQHFGDGTRLSIL.

V and J are TRBV2 and TRBJ2-5; 8 bases are a match to TRBD1. This CDR3 comprises 15 residues. J gave up 4 bases and V 5 bases, and 9 bases lay outside the gene matches. Germline V gives CDR1 SNHLY, CDR2 FYNNEI. CDR3 protein: CASSWTGRKRETQYF. The CDR3, as DNA: TGTGCCAGCAGTTGGACAGGGAGAAAGAGAGAGACCCAGTACTTC.

The chain joins TRBV30 to TRBJ1-6, with D possibly TRBD1 on 5 matching bases. The length of the CDR3 is 13 residues. The germline V gene encodes CDR1 GTSNPN and CDR2 SVGIG (reference sequence). The V and J ends lost 0 bases and 11 bases respectively, with 11 bases between them. The CDR3 spells CAWSVRDGTPLHF. CDR3 coding DNA: TGTGCCTGGAGTGTACGGGACGGAACACCCCTCCACTTT. The variable domain in full, completed from reference TRBV30 and TRBJ1-6, reads SQTIHQWPATLVQPVGSPLSLECTVEGTSNPNLYWYRQAAGRGLQLLFYSVGIGQISSEVPQNLSASRPQDRQFILSSKKLLLSDSGFYLCAWSVRDGTPLHFGNGTRLTVT.

This clonotype was counted many times. The rearrangement links TRBV20-1 to TRBJ1-1; 7 bases fit TRBD1. This CDR3 has 12 amino acids. The V gene's germline CDR1 is DFQATT and CDR2 SNEGSKA (reference sequence). V lost 3 bases and J lost 10; bases outside the gene matches: 8. The DNA of the CDR3 is TGCAGTGCTAGCTTGACAGGGCGGGGAGCTTTCTTT. It encodes CSASLTGRGAFF.

This clonotype was counted a few times. The chain carries TRBV24-1 and TRBJ1-4, with TRBD1 matching 8 bases. From germline, CDR1 is KGHDR and CDR2 SFDVKD. Trimming cost V 4 bases and J 5 bases; bases outside gene matches: 5. The CDR3 spans 15 residues. CDR3 amino acids: CATSDPHRGNEKLFF. CDR3 nucleotide sequence: TGTGCCACCAGTGACCCGCACAGGGGGAATGAAAAACTGTTTTTT.

This clonotype came up many times. V usage is TRBV7-8 and J usage is TRBJ2-1, with 8 positions matching TRBD2. With 7 bases clipped from V and 4 bases from J, the junction kept 12 bases outside the gene matches. Germline values: CDR1 SGHVS, CDR2 FQNEAQ. The CDR3 sequence is 16 residues long. CDR3 protein: CASIATLAAPYNEQFF. In DNA form, the CDR3 reads TGTGCCAGCATCGCCACACTAGCGGCCCCATACAATGAGCAGTTCTTC.

The rearrangement joins TRBV7-6 to TRBJ1-1; D possibly corresponds to TRBD1 (5 bases). This CDR3 has 13 residues. Germline CDR1 is SGHVS and CDR2 is FNYEAQ. Trimming took 3 bases from V and 9 from J, leaving 14 bases between them. The DNA of the CDR3 is TGTGCCAGCAGCTTGGAATCTAGACAGAAAGCTTTCTTT. Translating it yields CASSLESRQKAFF.

This clonotype was counted between two and nine times. The chain employs TRBV20-1 and TRBJ2-1; 9 positions agree with TRBD2. CDR1 and CDR2 (germline): DFQATT, SNEGSKA (reference sequence). CDR3 size: 14 residues. V was clipped by 6 bases and J by 3 bases; unmatched bases: 6. The CDR3 region has the DNA TGCAGTGCCGGGGGTAGCGGGAGCTACAATGAGCAGTTCTTC. Translation: CSAGGSGSYNEQFF.